This is a list of T cell receptor beta chains from one sample in a study of vaccination effects on CD4 cells after COVID-19. Their antigen targets remain unknown. Clones were sequenced by immunoSEQ multiplex PCR, and TCRdb holds only the in-frame ones, with some missing. The repertoire includes about 27,000 clones, about 70% of them detected once, and roughly 22% sits in the top ten. The sample here was CD4+ T cells from PBMCs cultured with HCoV-NL63 spike peptides, taken before COVID-19 vaccination. Receptors were obtained from a human donor who received a COVID-19 vaccine. The CDR3 runs from the conserved cysteine through the conserved F or W. The D gene is left open where the match is weak. The size entry is marked missing in some rows and otherwise reads once, few, many or a size class.

>TRBV19|NA|NA|TRBJ1-4
TGTGCCTCCCAAGGGTACAGTGAAAAACTGTTTTTT
CASQGYSEKLFF
>TRBV30|NA|NA|TRBJ2-2
TGTGCCTGGGGGTCGCCCGGGGAGCTGTTTTTT
CAWGSPGELFF
>TRBV7-2|NA|NA|TRBJ1-1
TGTGCCAGCGAGGTACTGAACACTGAAGCTTTCTTT
CASEVLNTEAFF
>TRBV28|TRBD1|NA|TRBJ2-7
TGTGCCAGCAGTTTATCTGGGACAGGGGCCTACGAGCAGTACTTC
CASSLSGTGAYEQYF
>TRBV16|NA|few|TRBJ1-2
TGTGCCAGCAGCCCCCGGTTCGATTATGGCTACACCTTC
CASSPRFDYGYTF
>TRBV30|NA|NA|TRBJ1-2
TGTGCCTGGAGTTTACTAGGCTATGGCTACACCTTC
CAWSLLGYGYTF
>TRBV25-1|NA|NA|TRBJ2-1
TGTGCCAGCAGTCCGTGGACACTGAGCTCCTACAATGAGCAGTTCTTC
CASSPWTLSSYNEQFF
>TRBV30|NA|NA|TRBJ1-1
TGTGCCTGGAGTGCCCTCCGACAGCTCACTGAAGCTTTCTTT
CAWSALRQLTEAFF
>TRBV6-5|NA|NA|TRBJ1-6
TGTGCCAGCAGCCGCTGGGACTCCTATAATTCACCCCTCCACTTT
CASSRWDSYNSPLHF
>TRBV5-1|TRBD1|NA|TRBJ1-4
TGCGCCAGCAGCGCATTGACAGGGGGGAATGAAAAACTGTTTTTT
CASSALTGGNEKLFF
>TRBV4-1|TRBD1|NA|TRBJ1-2
TGCGCCAGCGCATACCCCGGGACAGCTAACTATGGCTACACCTTC
CASAYPGTANYGYTF
>TRBV5-6|NA|NA|TRBJ2-3
TGTGCCAGCAGCTTGCGACGGCGGACTAGCACAGATACGCAGTATTTT
CASSLRRRTSTDTQYF
>TRBV4-1|TRBD1|few|TRBJ1-4
TGCGCCAGCAGCCTACGGGACAGGGATAATGAAAAACTGTTTTTT
CASSLRDRDNEKLFF
>TRBV9|TRBD1|NA|TRBJ1-6
TGTGCCAGCCGGACAGGGTATAATTCACCCCTCCACTTT
CASRTGYNSPLHF
>TRBV27|TRBD2|NA|TRBJ2-2
TGTGCCAGCCGATATAGCGGGGGGGCCGGTAGCGGGGAGCTGTTTTTT
CASRYSGGAGSGELFF
>TRBV29-1|NA|NA|TRBJ2-5
TGCAGCGTTTCGAAGAACTTACAAGAGACCCAGTACTTC
CSVSKNLQETQYF
>TRBV19|NA|NA|TRBJ2-1
TGTGCCAGTAGTATCTTCAGGGGCCCTAGCAATGAGCAGTTCTTC
CASSIFRGPSNEQFF
>TRBV6-1|NA|NA|TRBJ1-5
TGTGCCAGCAGTGATTTCCACAATCAGCCCCAGCATTTT
CASSDFHNQPQHF
>TRBV3-1/TRBV3-2|TRBD1|NA|TRBJ2-3
TGTGCCAGCAGCCGCAGGACAGGGTATAAAGATACGCAGTATTTT
CASSRRTGYKDTQYF
>TRBV15|TRBD2|NA|TRBJ2-1
TGTGCCACCAGCAGAGCCCGTGCGGGAGGGTACAATGAGCAGTTCTTC
CATSRARAGGYNEQFF
>TRBV27|TRBD2|NA|TRBJ2-3
TGTGCCAGCAGTTTACAGGGCGGGAGGGCGGATACGCAGTATTTT
CASSLQGGRADTQYF
>TRBV13|NA|few|TRBJ1-3
TGTGCCAGCAGCTTAGGGACAGCTGGAAACACCATATATTTT
CASSLGTAGNTIYF
>TRBV5-1|TRBD1|NA|TRBJ2-7
TGCGCCAGCAGACCTACAGGGGGGTACGAGCAGTACTTC
CASRPTGGYEQYF
>TRBV10-3|TRBD1|few|TRBJ1-2
TGTGCCATCAGGGGGACAGGGGGCTATGGCTACACCTTC
CAIRGTGGYGYTF
>TRBV29-1|NA|NA|TRBJ1-1
TGCAGCGTTGTGCGGACTGAAGCTTTCTTT
CSVVRTEAFF
>TRBV28|TRBD1|NA|TRBJ2-2
TGTGCCAGCAGACCTGAAAGGGGGCGGATCACCGGGGAGCTGTTTTTT
CASRPERGRITGELFF
>TRBV11-2|NA|once|TRBJ2-3
TGTGCCAGCAGCTCCCAGCGGAGGGGCACAGATACGCAGTATTTT
CASSSQRRGTDTQYF
>TRBV11-2|NA|NA|TRBJ2-3
TGTGCCAGCAGCCCAGTAAGGGGGGGACCTCATACGCAGTATTTT
CASSPVRGGPHTQYF
>TRBV3-1/TRBV3-2|NA|once|TRBJ1-2
TGTGCCAGCAGCCCCGAAGGGGGAGGGGGGAGCTATGGCTACACCTTC
CASSPEGGGGSYGYTF
>TRBV19|NA|NA|TRBJ2-5
TGTGCCAGTAGTGGGTCGGACTCTTTCAGGGAGACCCAGTACTTC
CASSGSDSFRETQYF
>TRBV18|TRBD1|NA|TRBJ1-1
TGTGCCAGCTCACCCGTGGGACAGGGACTTCCGAACACTGAAGCTTTCTTT
CASSPVGQGLPNTEAFF
>TRBV10-3|NA|NA|TRBJ1-6
TGTGCCATCAGGGGGGTTGGGGGGCGCGACTCACCCCTCCACTTT
CAIRGVGGRDSPLHF
>TRBV5-1|NA|NA|TRBJ1-3
TGCGCCAGCAGCTTGGGGGGGGGCTCTGGAAACACCATATATTTT
CASSLGGGSGNTIYF
>TRBV4-1|NA|NA|TRBJ2-5
TGCGCCAGCAGCCAAGTCCCGGGAATCTTTTTACCCGCGGAGACCCAGTACTTC
CASSQVPGIFLPAETQYF
>TRBV3-1/TRBV3-2|NA|few|TRBJ1-1
TGTGCCAGCAGCCAAGGGGGGACTCTGCGGGGCACTGAAGCTTTCTTT
CASSQGGTLRGTEAFF
>TRBV19|NA|NA|TRBJ1-5
TGTGCCAGCCGACAGGGCAATCAGCCCCAGCATTTT
CASRQGNQPQHF
>TRBV4-3|NA|NA|TRBJ2-2
TGCGCCAGCAGCCCCCCCTTGGGGCTAAAGACCGGGGAGCTGTTTTTT
CASSPPLGLKTGELFF
>TRBV5-5|NA|few|TRBJ1-1
TGTGCCAGCAGAATCACAGCCTCCGAAGCTTTCTTT
CASRITASEAFF
>TRBV9|NA|NA|TRBJ2-3
TGTGCCAGCAGCGTAGAAGGGTCCACAGATACGCAGTATTTT
CASSVEGSTDTQYF
>TRBV7-9|NA|few|TRBJ2-2
TGTGCCAGCAGGCGGGGGCCGGCCGGGGAGCTGTTTTTT
CASRRGPAGELFF
>TRBV5-1|NA|NA|TRBJ2-7
TGCGCCAGCAGCTTGGAGGGAAGGACGCCGTCGGGATACGAGCAGTACTTC
CASSLEGRTPSGYEQYF